This T cell receptor (beta chain) originates from a study of T cell responses to AZD1222 COVID-19 vaccine. This clone was recorded once. The CDR3 runs to 16 residues. The trim removed 0 bases at V and 7 bases at J, leaving 9 bases unmatched. Germline V gene data show CDR1 as SGHAT and CDR2 as FQNNGV. Only in-frame clones appear in the TCRdb table, and some are missing; sequencing was by immunoSEQ multiplex PCR. Among about 110,000 clones listed, around 90% were seen once. The TCR sequence derives from an adult in good health. This sequence joins TRBV11-2 and TRBJ2-4; 7 bases are a match to TRBD1. This specimen consisted of peripheral blood, obtained on day 0 of AZD1222 vaccination. The chain's CDR3 is CASSLDWRQGENIQYF. In DNA, the CDR3 is TGTGCCAGCAGCTTAGATTGGAGACAGGGTGAGAACATTCAGTACTTC.